The 2 T cell receptor beta chains below all came from one sample that was sequenced in a study of blood T cell repertoires in COVID-19. Sequencing used immunoSEQ multiplex PCR; TCRdb keeps in-frame clones, though not all of them. Of nearly 200,000 clones in the sample, around 82% were seen once. The sequencing sample was made of PBMCs or T cells enriched from blood (not recorded which). The receptor set was obtained from a middle-aged man who had recovered from COVID-19.

This clone showed up just once. The chain uses TRBV10-3 and TRBJ2-3; D gene uncertain. Germline-derived CDR1 and CDR2 are ENHRY and SYGVKD. V lost 0 bases, J lost 0 bases, and 13 bases lay in between. There are 17 residues in the CDR3. In DNA, the CDR3 is TGTGCCATCAGTGAGTCTTCTACCCTGACTAGCACAGATACGCAGTATTTT. It specifies CAISESSTLTSTDTQYF.

This rearrangement joins TRBV19 to TRBJ2-1; 9 nucleotides agree with TRBD2. Germline V gene lookup returns CDR1 LNHDA and CDR2 SQIVND (reference sequence). J was trimmed by 4 bases and V by 7 bases; bases with no gene match: 8. This CDR3 is built from 15 residues. CDR3 sequence (DNA): TGTGCCAGTAAGTCCCTAGCGGGGTCGTACAATGAGCAGTTCTTC. Its protein is CASKSLAGSYNEQFF.